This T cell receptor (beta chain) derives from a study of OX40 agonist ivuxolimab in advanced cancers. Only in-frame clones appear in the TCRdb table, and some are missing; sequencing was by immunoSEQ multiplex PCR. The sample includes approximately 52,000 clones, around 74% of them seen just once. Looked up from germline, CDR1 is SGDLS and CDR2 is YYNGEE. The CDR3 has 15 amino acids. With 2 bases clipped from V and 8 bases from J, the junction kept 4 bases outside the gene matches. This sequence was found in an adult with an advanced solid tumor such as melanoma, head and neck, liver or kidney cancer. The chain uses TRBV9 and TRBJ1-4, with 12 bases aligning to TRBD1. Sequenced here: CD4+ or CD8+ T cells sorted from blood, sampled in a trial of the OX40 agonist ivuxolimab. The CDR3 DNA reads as TGTGCCAGCAGCGTGGGACAGGGGGCCAGGGAAAAACTGTTTTTT. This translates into CASSVGQGAREKLFF. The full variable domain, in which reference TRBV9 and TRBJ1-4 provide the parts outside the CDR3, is DSGVTQTPKHLITATGQRVTLRCSPRSGDLSVYWYQQSLDQGLQFLIQYYNGEERAKGNILERFSAQQFPDLHSELNLSSLELGDSALYFCASSVGQGAREKLFFGSGTQLSVL.